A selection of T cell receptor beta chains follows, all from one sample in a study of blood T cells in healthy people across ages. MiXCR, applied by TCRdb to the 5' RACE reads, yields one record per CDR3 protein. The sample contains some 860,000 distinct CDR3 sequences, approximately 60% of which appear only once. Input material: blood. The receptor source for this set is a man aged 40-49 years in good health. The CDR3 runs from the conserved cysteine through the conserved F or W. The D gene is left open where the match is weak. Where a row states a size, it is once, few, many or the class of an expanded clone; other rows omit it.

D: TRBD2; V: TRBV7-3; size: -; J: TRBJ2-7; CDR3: CASSLNPSGVYEQYF; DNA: TGTGCCAGCAGCTTAAACCCTAGCGGAGTCTACGAGCAGTACTTC
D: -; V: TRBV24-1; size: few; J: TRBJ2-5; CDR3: CATSDRRTTQETQYF; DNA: TGTGCCACCAGTGACCGTAGGACAACACAAGAGACCCAGTACTTC
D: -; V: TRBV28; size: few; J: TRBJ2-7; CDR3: CASSFGRWGSSYEQYF; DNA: TGTGCCAGCAGTTTTGGAAGGTGGGGGAGCTCCTACGAGCAGTACTTC
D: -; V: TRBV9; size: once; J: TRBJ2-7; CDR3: CASSAWAMDSYEQYF; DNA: TGTGCCAGCAGCGCCTGGGCTATGGACTCCTACGAGCAGTACTTC
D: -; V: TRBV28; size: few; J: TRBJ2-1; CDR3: CASSLGGRDEQFF; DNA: TGTGCCAGCAGTTTGGGGGGTCGGGATGAGCAGTTCTTC
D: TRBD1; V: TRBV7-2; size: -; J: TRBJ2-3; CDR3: CASSHLIFGQGFPDTQYF; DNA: TGTGCCAGCAGCCACCTTATATTCGGACAGGGGTTCCCAGATACGCAGTATTTT
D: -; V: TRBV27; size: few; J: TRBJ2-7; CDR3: CASSRGETYEQYF; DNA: TGTGCCAGCAGTCGTGGGGAGACTTACGAGCAGTACTTC
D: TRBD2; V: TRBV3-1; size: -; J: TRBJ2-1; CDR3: CASSQDAQRGGHEQFF; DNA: TGTGCCAGCAGCCAAGATGCCCAGCGGGGGGGCCATGAGCAGTTCTTC
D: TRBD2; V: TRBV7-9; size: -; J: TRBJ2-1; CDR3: CASRNGVAGAQQPYNEQFF; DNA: TGTGCCAGCAGGAACGGGGTAGCGGGGGCCCAACAACCCTACAATGAGCAGTTCTTC
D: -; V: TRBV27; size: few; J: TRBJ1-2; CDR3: CASSPRSGATGGYTF; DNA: TGTGCCAGCTCACCGCGCTCGGGCGCTACAGGGGGCTACACCTTC
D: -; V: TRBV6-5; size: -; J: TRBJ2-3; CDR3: CASSYTTPDQADTQYF; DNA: TGTGCCAGCAGTTACACCACACCGGATCAGGCAGATACGCAGTATTTT
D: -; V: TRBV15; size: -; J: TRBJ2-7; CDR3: CATSRDGAYEQYF; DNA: TGTGCCACCAGCAGGGACGGAGCCTACGAGCAGTACTTC
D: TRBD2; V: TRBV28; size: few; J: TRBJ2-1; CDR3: CASRSGSSYNEQFF; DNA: TGTGCCAGCAGGAGCGGGAGTTCCTACAATGAGCAGTTCTTC
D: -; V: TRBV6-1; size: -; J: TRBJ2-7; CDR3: CAAGQIFSYEQYF; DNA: TGTGCTGCGGGACAGATCTTCTCCTACGAGCAGTACTTC
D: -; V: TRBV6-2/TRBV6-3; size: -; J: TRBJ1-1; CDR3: CASSYAYGTEAFF; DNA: TGTGCCAGCAGTTACGCATATGGCACTGAAGCTTTCTTT
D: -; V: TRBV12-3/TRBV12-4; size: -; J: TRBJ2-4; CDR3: CASSENAQNIQYF; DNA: TGTGCCAGCAGTGAAAACGCCCAAAACATTCAGTACTTC
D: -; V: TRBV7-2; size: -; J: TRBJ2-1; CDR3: CASSLGQVRTNEQFF; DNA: TGTGCCAGCAGCTTAGGTCAGGTTCGGACCAATGAGCAGTTCTTC
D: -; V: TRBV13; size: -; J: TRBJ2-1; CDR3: CASSSETLPIYEQFF; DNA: TGTGCCAGCAGCTCCGAGACACTCCCGATCTACGAGCAGTTCTTC
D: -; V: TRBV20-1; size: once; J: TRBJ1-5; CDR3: CSAQSDRRNSNQPQHF; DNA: TGCAGTGCTCAAAGCGACAGAAGAAATAGCAATCAGCCCCAGCATTTT
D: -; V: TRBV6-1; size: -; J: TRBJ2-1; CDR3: CASTTRAPTNYNEQFF; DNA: TGTGCCAGCACGACCCGGGCTCCTACTAACTACAATGAGCAGTTCTTC
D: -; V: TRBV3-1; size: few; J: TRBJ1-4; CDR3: CASSQAVTNEKLFF; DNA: TGTGCCAGCAGCCAAGCCGTAACTAATGAAAAACTGTTTTTT
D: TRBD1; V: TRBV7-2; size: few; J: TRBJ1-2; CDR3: CASSLAPQGGGYTF; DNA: TGTGCCAGCAGCTTAGCGCCACAGGGGGGAGGCTACACCTTC
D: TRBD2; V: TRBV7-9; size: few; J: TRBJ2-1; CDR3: CASSDPSGRDNEQFF; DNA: TGTGCCAGCAGCGACCCTAGCGGGAGGGATAATGAGCAGTTCTTC
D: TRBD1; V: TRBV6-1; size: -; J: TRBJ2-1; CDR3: CASRVGTGANEQFF; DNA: TGTGCCAGCAGGGTCGGGACAGGGGCCAATGAGCAGTTCTTC
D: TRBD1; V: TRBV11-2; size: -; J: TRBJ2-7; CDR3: CASSLSDRGTYEQYF; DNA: TGTGCCAGCAGCCTATCGGACAGGGGCACCTACGAGCAGTACTTC
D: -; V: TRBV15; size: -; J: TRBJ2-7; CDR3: CATSNGVSNEQYF; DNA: TGTGCCACCAGCAATGGGGTGTCCAATGAGCAGTACTTC
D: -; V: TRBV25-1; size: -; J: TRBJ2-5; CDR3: CASSVSWGQETQYF; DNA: TGTGCCAGCAGTGTCTCTTGGGGACAAGAGACCCAGTACTTC
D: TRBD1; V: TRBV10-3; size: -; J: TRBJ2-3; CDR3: CAITWDREADTQYF; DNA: TGTGCCATCACTTGGGACAGGGAAGCAGATACGCAGTATTTT
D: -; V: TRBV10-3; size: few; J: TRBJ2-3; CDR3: CALSWDGTDTQYF; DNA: TGTGCCTTATCATGGGACGGCACAGATACGCAGTATTTT